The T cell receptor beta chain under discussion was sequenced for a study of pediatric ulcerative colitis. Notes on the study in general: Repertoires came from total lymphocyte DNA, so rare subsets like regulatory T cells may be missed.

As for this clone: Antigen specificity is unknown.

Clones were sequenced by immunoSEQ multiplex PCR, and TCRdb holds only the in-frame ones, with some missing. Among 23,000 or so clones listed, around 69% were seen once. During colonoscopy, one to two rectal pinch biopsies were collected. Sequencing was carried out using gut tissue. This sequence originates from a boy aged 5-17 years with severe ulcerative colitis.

As DNA, the CDR3 is TGTGCCAGCTCACCACCGGAAAAACAGCTAGCCAAAAACATTCAGTACTTC. Protein: CASSPPEKQLAKNIQYF. The V call is TRBV18, the J call TRBJ2-4; D is uncertain. The CDR3 runs to 17 residues. CDR1 is KGHSH, CDR2 LQKENI, per germline. V dropped 0 bases and J dropped 0 bases, with 12 bases sitting between them.